What follows is one T cell receptor beta chain and its context. Trimming took 7 bases from V and 2 from J, leaving 15 bases between them. Germline CDR1 reads LNHDA; CDR2 reads SQIVND (reference sequence). There are 15 residues in the CDR3. The data derive from a study of blood T cell repertoires in COVID-19. About the study: The United States, Italy and Spain were the sources of the acute and convalescent COVID-19 samples. The analysed material was cDNA or gDNA that came from T cells, B-cell-depleted T cells, or PBMCs.

Authors' methods: Estimated nucleated cell counts came from reference gene primer amplification. Generated by immunoSEQ multiplex PCR, the TCRdb table keeps only in-frame clones and is missing some. V and J calls and clone size are copied from that table; D and trimming were computed from the DNA. The table lists 150,000 to 200,000 clones, over 75% of them singletons, with roughly 9.6% in the top ten. The chain links TRBV19 to TRBJ1-3; D may be TRBD1 (6 bases). Sequenced input: peripheral blood. The receptor's source is a man between 60 and 75 years old with active or convalescent COVID-19. CDR3 coding DNA: TGTGCCAGTAACCTCGGGGGGCCCCCTGGAAACACCATATATTTT. This encodes CASNLGGPPGNTIYF.